This T cell receptor (beta chain) was recovered during a study of blood T cells in healthy people across ages. CDR3 length equals 13 residues. A second PCR of 7 to 11 cycles used a sample-barcoded 5' primer and a J-beta primer mix. TCRdb analysed the 5' RACE reads with MiXCR anew, one entry per CDR3 protein. The sample has roughly 640,000 distinct CDR3 sequences, 25% to 35% seen once. With respect to this clonotype: One junction end does not reproduce the germline sequence, and a read error may be involved.

The origin of this receptor is a woman aged 80 or over in good health. The sample consisted of blood. The chain has TRBV12-3 or TRBV12-4 and TRBJ1-2, with D unresolved. The CDR3, as DNA: TGTGCCAGCAGTTTAAACAGCAACTATGGCTGCACCTTC. Protein product: CASSLNSNYGCTF.